This entry lists 16 T cell receptor beta chains sequenced from one sample in a study of control samples from healthy donors and cancer patients (dated by TCRdb to 2020 to 2022). Preparation of the library involved the immunoSEQ multiplex PCR assay. Not all clones reach the TCRdb copy of this immuneACCESS table, which keeps in-frame sequences only. Checked studies attribute under half of the gap to unresolved V genes and leave the rest unexplained. This sample comprises under 100,000 clones, roughly 93% of them detected only once. The biggest ten clones account for approximately 1.5% of the sample. Source material: blood. Receptors were obtained from a woman in her 30s in good health.

This clone was found a few times. J is TRBJ1-3 and V is TRBV5-1; 9 nucleotides align to TRBD1. Looked up from germline, CDR1 is SGHRS and CDR2 is YFSETQ. V trimming: 4 bases; J trimming: 2 bases; junction bases outside the gene matches: 4. The CDR3 runs 15 residues. The CDR3 spells CASSEQGAAGNTIYF. In DNA, the CDR3 is TGCGCCAGCAGCGAACAGGGGGCTGCTGGAAACACCATATATTTT.

This clone was observed once. This chain connects TRBV3-1 (or the pseudogene TRBV3-2) to TRBJ1-4; 8 bases map to TRBD1. The V segment lost 0 bases and the J segment 8 bases; nucleotides outside the gene matches: 2. Germline V gene data show CDR1 as LGHDT and CDR2 as YNNKEL (reference sequence). The CDR3 contains 14 residues. CDR3 protein: CASSQDGTGEKLFF. CDR3 nucleotide sequence: TGTGCCAGCAGCCAAGACGGGACAGGCGAAAAACTGTTTTTT.

The rearrangement links TRBV6-5 to TRBJ1-1, with D perhaps matching TRBD1 (5 bases). The V gene's germline CDR1 is MNHEY and CDR2 SVGAGI. V shed 7 bases and J shed 1 base, with 13 bases lying between them. The CDR3 runs 14 residues. CDR3 protein: CASMWRGTNTEAFF. The CDR3 DNA is TGTGCCAGCATGTGGAGGGGAACGAACACTGAAGCTTTCTTT.

This chain joins TRBV19 and TRBJ2-7, with TRBD1 matching 9 bases. J lost 4 bases, V lost 6 bases, and 10 bases had no gene match. This CDR3 has 15 residues. Germline-derived CDR1 and CDR2 are LNHDA and SQIVND (reference sequence). The CDR3 nucleotides are TGTGCCAGTAGCCGAAGCACAGGGGGCGGATACGAGCAGTACTTC. Residues: CASSRSTGGGYEQYF.

The genes are TRBV2 and TRBJ1-4; perhaps TRBD1 as D (6 bases). CDR1 is SNHLY, CDR2 FYNNEI, per germline. The CDR3 spans 14 residues. The V end was cut by 7 bases, the J end by 3 bases, with 12 bases between. In DNA form, the CDR3 reads TGTGCCAGCAAAGTGACAGGCCCTAATGAAAAACTGTTTTTT. It encodes CASKVTGPNEKLFF. The full variable domain, rest sourced from reference TRBV2 and TRBJ1-4, is EPEVTQTPSHQVTQMGQEVILRCVPISNHLYFYWYRQILGQKVEFLVSFYNNEISEKSEIFDDQFSVERPDGSNFTLKIRSTKLEDSAMYFCASKVTGPNEKLFFGSGTQLSVL.

The rearrangement links TRBV19 to TRBJ2-3; D is uncertain. CDR1 and CDR2 (germline): LNHDA, SQIVND (reference sequence). The V gene lost 7 bases and the J gene lost 0 bases, with 14 bases spanning the gap. The CDR3 runs to 15 residues. The CDR3 loop reads CASIPYASSTDTQYF. For the CDR3, the DNA is TGTGCCAGTATCCCATACGCCTCTAGCACAGATACGCAGTATTTT.

The V gene is TRBV30, the J gene TRBJ2-5; the D gene could be TRBD1 or TRBD2 (5 bases each). From germline, CDR1 is GTSNPN and CDR2 SVGIG (reference sequence). The germline V and J ends were trimmed by 8 bases and 5 bases, with 15 bases remaining between them. CDR3 size: 12 residues. The CDR3 reads CAGTDFTETQYF. CDR3 DNA: TGTGCCGGGACCGACTTCACGGAGACCCAGTACTTC.

J is TRBJ1-1 and V is TRBV5-4; weak D call: TRBD1 (6 bases). Trimming removed 0 bases at V and 5 bases at J, with 14 bases between. The CDR3 extends over 15 amino acids. Per germline, CDR1 SGHNT and CDR2 YYREEE (reference sequence). CDR3 DNA sequence: TGTGCCAGCAGCTTGGTCAGGGGAGTTGATACTGAAGCTTTCTTT. It specifies CASSLVRGVDTEAFF.

Only a few counts were recorded for this clone. The chain joins TRBV5-6 to TRBJ1-3; TRBD1 might be the D (6 bases). V lost 0 bases, J lost 2 bases, and 18 bases lay in between. Germline CDR1 reads SGHDT; CDR2 reads YYEEEE. The CDR3 extends over 18 amino acids. The CDR3 DNA is TGTGCCAGCAGCTTGGGGCGCTCCCTGGGGGCTACTGGAAACACCATATATTTT. It is translated as CASSLGRSLGATGNTIYF.

This chain connects TRBV7-6 to TRBJ2-7, with 13 nucleotides matching TRBD2. The length of the CDR3 is 15 residues. The junction had 1 base not matched to a gene; V was cut back by 3 bases and J by 2 bases. Germline V gene data show CDR1 as SGHVS and CDR2 as FNYEAQ. The CDR3 sequence is CASSFGTSGTYEQYF. As DNA, the CDR3 is TGTGCCAGCAGCTTTGGGACTAGCGGGACCTACGAGCAGTACTTC.

V usage is TRBV6-6 and J usage is TRBJ1-2; D ambiguous. The CDR3 has 14 amino acids. V was clipped by 5 bases and J by 3 bases, with 13 bases between them. Germline-derived CDR1 and CDR2 are MNHNY and SVGAGI (reference sequence). The CDR3 region is CASSSYGRDYGYTF. CDR3 nucleotide sequence: TGTGCCAGCAGTAGCTATGGTAGAGACTATGGCTACACCTTC.

This chain joins TRBV5-1 and TRBJ1-2, with 9 nucleotides matching TRBD1. Germline V gives CDR1 SGHRS, CDR2 YFSETQ. J gave up 7 bases and V 1 base, and 2 bases lay outside the gene matches. The CDR3 covers 13 residues. CDR3 sequence reads: CASSLRTGVGYTF. The CDR3 DNA sequence: TGCGCCAGCAGCTTGCGGACAGGGGTTGGCTACACCTTC.

The V and J genes are TRBV3-1 (or the pseudogene TRBV3-2) and TRBJ1-4; 9 positions match TRBD1. Per germline, CDR1 LGHDT and CDR2 YNNKEL (reference sequence). The junction had 1 base not matched to a gene; V was cut back by 3 bases and J by 5 bases. This CDR3 is built from 14 residues. Here the CDR3 reads CASSQGQGNEKLFF. The CDR3 DNA reads TGTGCCAGCAGCCAGGGACAGGGAAATGAAAAACTGTTTTTT.

J is TRBJ1-4 and V is TRBV18, with D unclear. In germline, CDR1 is KGHSH, CDR2 LQKENI. Trimming pared 3 bases from V and 7 bases from J, leaving 12 bases between. This CDR3 spans 14 amino acids. The CDR3: CASSPRQDSEKLFF. CDR3 DNA: TGTGCCAGCTCACCTCGGCAGGATTCTGAAAAACTGTTTTTT.

The chain couples TRBV29-1 to TRBJ1-1; 7 bases are a match to TRBD1. Trimming took 6 bases from V and 4 from J; bases not matched to a gene: 5. Germline V gene sequence: CDR1 SQVTM, CDR2 ANQGSEA. The CDR3 has 12 residues. Here the CDR3 reads CSVRAGGTEAFF. DNA for the CDR3: TGCAGCGTGAGGGCAGGGGGCACTGAAGCTTTCTTT.

This chain links TRBV4-1 with TRBJ1-1; 9 bases are a match to TRBD1. Germline V gene sequence: CDR1 MGHRA, CDR2 YSYEKL. V was clipped by 6 bases and J by 6 bases; unmatched bases: 8. The length of the CDR3 is 14 residues. The DNA for the CDR3 is TGCGCCAGCAGTTGGAACAGGGGGCGGTCTGAAGCTTTCTTT. Amino acids: CASSWNRGRSEAFF.